This is a list of T cell receptor beta chains from one sample in a study of T cells in Graves' hyperthyroidism and ophthalmopathy. Using its own MiXCR run on the multiplex PCR reads, TCRdb lists one record per CDR3 protein. The sample lists some 460,000 distinct CDR3 sequences; around 14% were seen once. The sample was blood. The receptors derive from a woman between 18 and 29 years old with Graves' hyperthyroidism. Each CDR3 is given with its conserved first and last residue. D genes are given only for firm matches. Clone size is stated in some rows and not others, as once, few, many or a class when expanded.

cdr3_aa cdr3_nt v_call d_call j_call clone_size
CASREQGGTEAFF TGTGCCAGCAGGGAGCAGGGTGGGACTGAAGCTTTCTTT TRBV7-9 . TRBJ1-1 many
CASSYGGFSGEKLFF TGTGCCAGCAGTTACGGCGGATTTAGCGGTGAAAAACTGTTTTTT TRBV6-2/TRBV6-3 . TRBJ1-4 few
CSARYRDRVHSPLHF TGCAGTGCTAGATACCGGGACAGGGTCCATTCACCCCTCCACTTT TRBV20-1 TRBD1 TRBJ1-6 many
CATSEADRVYGYTF TGTGCCACCAGTGAGGCGGACAGGGTCTATGGCTACACCTTC TRBV24-1 TRBD1 TRBJ1-2 few
CASSPGGGHQTQYF TGTGCCAGCAGTCCCGGGGGGGGCCACCAGACCCAGTACTTC TRBV27 TRBD2 TRBJ2-5 many
CASSLARGLLAGGSTQYF TGTGCCAGCAGTTTAGCAAGAGGGCTACTAGCGGGAGGGTCTACGCAGTATTTT TRBV12-3/TRBV12-4 TRBD2 TRBJ2-3 few
CASRSGGAYNEQFF TGTGCCAGCCGTAGCGGGGGGGCGTACAATGAGCAGTTCTTC TRBV28 TRBD2 TRBJ2-1 many
CATEYGGLGVYEQYF TGTGCCACCGAGTATGGGGGACTAGGGGTATACGAGCAGTACTTC TRBV6-1 TRBD2 TRBJ2-7 few
CASTVFGREGGNEQFF TGTGCCAGCACCGTATTTGGGCGGGAGGGCGGCAATGAGCAGTTCTTC TRBV12-3/TRBV12-4 TRBD2 TRBJ2-1 .
CASSRGTAEAFF TGTGCCAGCAGTCGAGGGACGGCCGAAGCTTTCTTT TRBV12-3/TRBV12-4 . TRBJ1-1 many
CDQTASNEKLFF TGCGATCAGACAGCCTCTAATGAAAAACTGTTTTTT TRBV5-1 . TRBJ1-4 few
CASSPRLTSDGNEANYGYTF TGTGCCAGCAGCCCGCGACTCACCTCCGACGGCAACGAAGCTAACTATGGCTACACCTTC TRBV7-9 . TRBJ1-2 many
CASSPDRGYGYTF TGTGCCAGCAGCCCGGACAGGGGATATGGCTACACCTTC TRBV18 TRBD1 TRBJ1-2 many
CASSHEGQGNYGYTF TGCGCCAGCAGCCACGAGGGACAGGGGAACTATGGCTACACCTTC TRBV5-1 TRBD1 TRBJ1-2 many
CASSFQGPDTGELFF TGCGCCAGCAGCTTCCAGGGACCGGACACCGGGGAGCTGTTTTTT TRBV5-1 . TRBJ2-2 few
CASSLGVSRVNTEAFF TGTGCCAGCAGCTTAGGGGTCTCCAGGGTGAACACTGAAGCTTTCTTT TRBV13 . TRBJ1-1 many
CSARDPYRETQYF TGCAGTGCTAGAGACCCGTATCGGGAGACCCAGTACTTC TRBV20-1 . TRBJ2-5 many
CASSFTGGYTF TGTGCCAGCAGTTTCACAGGTGGCTACACCTTC TRBV12-3/TRBV12-4 . TRBJ1-2 many
CSAPPGTSGISSTDTQYF TGCAGTGCGCCCCCCGGGACTAGCGGGATATCTAGCACAGATACGCAGTATTTT TRBV20-1 TRBD2 TRBJ2-3 few
CASSQVGGQGPTEAFF TGTGCCAGCAGCCAAGTGGGGGGACAGGGTCCGACTGAAGCTTTCTTT TRBV3-1 TRBD1 TRBJ1-1 many
CASSTSGDYEQYF TGTGCCAGCAGCACTAGCGGGGACTACGAGCAGTACTTC TRBV28 TRBD2 TRBJ2-7 many
CASSLEIGNTIYF TGTGCCAGCAGCTTGGAGATCGGAAACACCATATATTTT TRBV5-5 . TRBJ1-3 .
CSVGGQGANEQYF TGCAGTGTTGGGGGACAGGGGGCCAACGAGCAGTACTTC TRBV20-1 TRBD1 TRBJ2-7 .
CASSIVLNTEAFF TGTGCCAGTAGTATAGTTCTGAACACTGAAGCTTTCTTT TRBV19 . TRBJ1-1 few
CASSPRAAKDTQYF TGTGCCAGCAGCCCTAGAGCGGCAAAGGATACGCAGTATTTT TRBV7-2 . TRBJ2-3 many
CASSYSTGGFNTGELFF TGTGCCAGCAGTTATTCAACAGGGGGCTTTAACACCGGGGAGCTGTTTTTT TRBV6-1 TRBD1 TRBJ2-2 many
CASNQDTVVEFLAQYF TGTGCCAGCAACCAAGATACGGTGGTAGAATTTTTAGCGCAGTATTTT TRBV3-1 . TRBJ2-3 .
CASSAIAGTGVGTEAFF TGTGCCAGCAGCGCAATTGCTGGGACAGGGGTAGGTACTGAAGCTTTCTTT TRBV7-9 TRBD1 TRBJ1-1 .
CASSIDGRIWPGEPFF TGTGCCAGTAGTATAGATGGAAGGATCTGGCCCGGGGAGCCGTTTTTT TRBV19 . TRBJ2-2 .
CASSLYEQPQHF TGTGCCAGCAGTTTATATGAACAGCCCCAGCATTTT TRBV28 . TRBJ1-5 .
CASSTPNRNTGELFF TGCGCCAGCAGCACACCGAACAGGAACACCGGGGAGCTGTTTTTT TRBV5-1 . TRBJ2-2 .
CASSFKGGDFQSTSYEQYF TGTGCCAGCAGTTTTAAAGGCGGAGACTTTCAATCTACCTCCTACGAGCAGTACTTC TRBV27 . TRBJ2-7 .
CASSQDGAPHGTDTQYF TGCGCCAGCAGCCAAGATGGGGCACCCCACGGCACAGATACGCAGTATTTT TRBV4-1 . TRBJ2-3 many
CASSFGLEYEQYF TGTGCCAGCAGCTTCGGACTAGAATACGAGCAGTACTTC TRBV11-2 TRBD2 TRBJ2-7 many
CASSPGTSGSDEQFF TGTGCCAGCAGTCCCGGGACTAGCGGGAGTGATGAGCAGTTCTTC TRBV28 TRBD2 TRBJ2-1 many
CASSSSSSGNTIYF TGTGCCAGCAGTAGCAGTAGTTCTGGAAACACCATATATTTT TRBV28 . TRBJ1-3 .
CASSQAAAGASGNTIYF TGCGCCAGCAGCCAGGCCGCGGCAGGGGCCTCTGGAAACACCATATATTTT TRBV4-3 . TRBJ1-3 few
CSAREETGPYGYTF TGCAGTGCTAGGGAAGAGACAGGGCCCTATGGCTACACCTTC TRBV20-1 TRBD1 TRBJ1-2 few
CASSQRGRGGYNEQFF TGTGCCAGCAGCCAACGAGGACGGGGGGGATACAATGAGCAGTTCTTC TRBV4-2 TRBD2 TRBJ2-1 few
CSARGPGRGTEAFF TGCAGTGCTAGAGGGCCAGGGAGGGGAACTGAAGCTTTCTTT TRBV20-1 . TRBJ1-1 many
CASTPLISGINTDTQYF TGTGCCAGCACCCCGTTGATTAGCGGGATTAACACAGATACGCAGTATTTT TRBV2 TRBD2 TRBJ2-3 .
CASSSFGENSPLHF TGTGCCAGCAGCTCGTTCGGGGAGAATTCACCCCTCCACTTT TRBV11-3 . TRBJ1-6 many